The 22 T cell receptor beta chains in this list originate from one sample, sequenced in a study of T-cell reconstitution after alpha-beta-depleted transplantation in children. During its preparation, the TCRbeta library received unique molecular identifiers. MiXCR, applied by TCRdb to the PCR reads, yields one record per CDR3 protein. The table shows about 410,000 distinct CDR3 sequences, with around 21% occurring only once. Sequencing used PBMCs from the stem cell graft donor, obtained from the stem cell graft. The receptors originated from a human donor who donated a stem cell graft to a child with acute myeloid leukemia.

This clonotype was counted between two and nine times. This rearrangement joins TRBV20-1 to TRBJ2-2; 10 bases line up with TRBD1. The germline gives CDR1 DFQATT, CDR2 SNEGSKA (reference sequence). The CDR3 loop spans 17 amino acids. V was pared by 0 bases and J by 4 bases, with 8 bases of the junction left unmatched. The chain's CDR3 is CSARDPLTGGLTGELFF. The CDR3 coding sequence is TGCAGTGCTAGAGATCCCCTGACAGGGGGCCTCACCGGGGAGCTGTTTTTT.

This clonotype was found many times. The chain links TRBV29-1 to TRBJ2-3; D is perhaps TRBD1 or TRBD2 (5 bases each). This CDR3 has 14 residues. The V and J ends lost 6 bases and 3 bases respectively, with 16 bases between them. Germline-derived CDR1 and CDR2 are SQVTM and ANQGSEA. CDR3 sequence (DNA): TGCAGCGTCGAGGCCCCCGGGGCTACAGATACGCAGTATTTT. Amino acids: CSVEAPGATDTQYF.

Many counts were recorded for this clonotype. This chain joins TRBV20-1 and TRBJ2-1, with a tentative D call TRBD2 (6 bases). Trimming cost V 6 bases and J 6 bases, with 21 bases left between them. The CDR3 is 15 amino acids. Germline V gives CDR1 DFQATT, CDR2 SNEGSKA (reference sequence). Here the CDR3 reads CSAWSGGEGSNEQFF. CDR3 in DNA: TGCAGTGCCTGGTCGGGCGGGGAAGGAAGCAATGAGCAGTTCTTC.

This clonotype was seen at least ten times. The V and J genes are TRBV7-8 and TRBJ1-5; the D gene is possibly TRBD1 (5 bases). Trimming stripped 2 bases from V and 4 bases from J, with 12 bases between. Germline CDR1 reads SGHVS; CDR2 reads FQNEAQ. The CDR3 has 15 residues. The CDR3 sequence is CASSLTGRANQPQHF. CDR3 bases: TGTGCCAGCAGCTTAACGGGCAGGGCAAATCAGCCCCAGCATTTT.

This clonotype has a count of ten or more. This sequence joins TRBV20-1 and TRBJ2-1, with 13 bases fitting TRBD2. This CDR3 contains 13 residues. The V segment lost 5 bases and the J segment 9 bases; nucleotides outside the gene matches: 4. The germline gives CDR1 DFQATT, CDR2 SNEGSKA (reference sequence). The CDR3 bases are TGCAGTGCTGTGACTAGCGGGAGGACTGAGCAGTTCTTC. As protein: CSAVTSGRTEQFF.

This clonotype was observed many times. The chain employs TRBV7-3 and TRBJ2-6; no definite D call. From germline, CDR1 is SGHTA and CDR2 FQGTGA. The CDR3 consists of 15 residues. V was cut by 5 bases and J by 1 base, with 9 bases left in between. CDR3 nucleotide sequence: TGTGCCAGCAGCCATACTCGTTCTGGGGCCAACGTCCTGACTTTC. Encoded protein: CASSHTRSGANVLTF.

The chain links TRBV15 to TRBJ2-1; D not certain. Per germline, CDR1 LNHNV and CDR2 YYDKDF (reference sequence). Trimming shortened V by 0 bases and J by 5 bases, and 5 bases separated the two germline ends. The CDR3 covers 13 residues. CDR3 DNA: TGTGCCACCAGCAGAGATCACCACAATGAGCAGTTCTTC. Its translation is CATSRDHHNEQFF.

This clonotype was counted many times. The CDR3 loop reads CASSDQAMSYEQYF. DNA of the CDR3: TGTGCCAGCAGTGATCAAGCGATGTCCTACGAGCAGTACTTC. The chain couples TRBV25-1 to TRBJ2-7; D uncertain. Trimming cost V 3 bases and J 1 base, with 10 bases left between them. CDR1 MGHDK and CDR2 SYGVNS come from the germline V gene. This CDR3 is 14 amino acids long.

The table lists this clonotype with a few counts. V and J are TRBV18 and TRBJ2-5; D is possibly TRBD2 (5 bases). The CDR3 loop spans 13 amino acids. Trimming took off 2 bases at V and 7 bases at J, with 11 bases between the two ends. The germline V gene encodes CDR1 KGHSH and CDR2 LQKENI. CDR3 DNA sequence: TGTGCCAGCTCACCAGCGGGTGGAGGGACCCAGTACTTC. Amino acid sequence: CASSPAGGGTQYF.

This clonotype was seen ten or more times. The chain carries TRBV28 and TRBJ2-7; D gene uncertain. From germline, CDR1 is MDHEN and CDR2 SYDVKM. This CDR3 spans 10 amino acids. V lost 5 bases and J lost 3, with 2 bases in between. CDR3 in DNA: TGTGCCAGCAGTAACTACGAGCAGTACTTC. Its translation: CASSNYEQYF.

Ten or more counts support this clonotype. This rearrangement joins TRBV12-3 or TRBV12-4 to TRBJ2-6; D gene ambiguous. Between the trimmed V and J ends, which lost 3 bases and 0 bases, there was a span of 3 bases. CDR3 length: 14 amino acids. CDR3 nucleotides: TGTGCCAGCAGTTTCAGCTCTGGGGCCAACGTCCTGACTTTC. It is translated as CASSFSSGANVLTF.

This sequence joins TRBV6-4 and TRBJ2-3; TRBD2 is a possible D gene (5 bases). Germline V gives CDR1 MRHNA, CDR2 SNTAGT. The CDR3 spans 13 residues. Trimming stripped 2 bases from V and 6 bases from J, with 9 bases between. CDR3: CASSDREGDTQYF. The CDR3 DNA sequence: TGTGCCAGCAGTGACCGGGAAGGGGATACGCAGTATTTT.

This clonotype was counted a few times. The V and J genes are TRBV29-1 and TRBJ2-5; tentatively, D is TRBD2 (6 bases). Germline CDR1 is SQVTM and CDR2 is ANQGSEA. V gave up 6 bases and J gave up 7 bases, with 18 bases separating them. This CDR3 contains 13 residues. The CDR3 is CSVEPGAGGTQYF. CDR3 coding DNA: TGCAGCGTAGAGCCGGGAGCCGGGGGGACCCAGTACTTC.

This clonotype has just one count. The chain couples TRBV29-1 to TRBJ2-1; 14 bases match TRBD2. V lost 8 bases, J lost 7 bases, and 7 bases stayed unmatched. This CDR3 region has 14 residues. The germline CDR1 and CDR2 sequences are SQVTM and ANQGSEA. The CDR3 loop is CSHGTSGSTNEQFF. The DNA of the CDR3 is TGCAGCCACGGGACTAGCGGGAGTACAAATGAGCAGTTCTTC.

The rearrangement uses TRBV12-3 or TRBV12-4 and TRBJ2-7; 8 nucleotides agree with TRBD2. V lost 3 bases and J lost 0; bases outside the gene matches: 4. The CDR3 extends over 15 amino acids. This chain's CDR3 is CASSFLGTSSYEQYF. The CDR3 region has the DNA TGTGCCAGCAGTTTTTTAGGGACTAGCTCCTACGAGCAGTACTTC.

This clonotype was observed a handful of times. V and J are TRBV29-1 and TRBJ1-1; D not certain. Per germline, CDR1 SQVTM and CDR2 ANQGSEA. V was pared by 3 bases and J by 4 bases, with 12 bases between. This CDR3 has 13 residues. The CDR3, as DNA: TGCAGCGTTGAGCCAGGCCAGCTCACTGAAGCTTTCTTT. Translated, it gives CSVEPGQLTEAFF.

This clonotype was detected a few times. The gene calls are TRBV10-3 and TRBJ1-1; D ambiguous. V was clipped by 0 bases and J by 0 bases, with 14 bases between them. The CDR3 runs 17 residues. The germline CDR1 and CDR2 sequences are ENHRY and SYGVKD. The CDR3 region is CAISESWSEQLNTEAFF. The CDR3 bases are TGTGCCATCAGTGAGTCCTGGTCGGAACAGTTGAACACTGAAGCTTTCTTT.

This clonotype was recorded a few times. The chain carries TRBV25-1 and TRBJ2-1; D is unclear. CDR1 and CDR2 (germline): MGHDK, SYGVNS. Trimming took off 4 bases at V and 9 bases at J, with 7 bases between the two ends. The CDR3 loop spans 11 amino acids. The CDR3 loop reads CASSVEREQFF. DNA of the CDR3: TGTGCCAGCAGTGTTGAGCGTGAGCAGTTCTTC. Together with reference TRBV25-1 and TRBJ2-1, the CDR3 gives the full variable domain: EADIYQTPRYLVIGTGKKITLECSQTMGHDKMYWYQQDPGMELHLIHYSYGVNSTEKGDLSSESTVSRIRTEHFPLTLESARPSHTSQYLCASSVEREQFFGPGTRLTVL.

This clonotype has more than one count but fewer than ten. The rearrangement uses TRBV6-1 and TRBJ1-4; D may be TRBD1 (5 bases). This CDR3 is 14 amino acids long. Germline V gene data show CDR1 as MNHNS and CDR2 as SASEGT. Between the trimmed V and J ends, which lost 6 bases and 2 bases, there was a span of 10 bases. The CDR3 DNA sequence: TGTGCCAGCAGCCGCGGGGCGACTAATGAAAAACTGTTTTTT. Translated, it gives CASSRGATNEKLFF.

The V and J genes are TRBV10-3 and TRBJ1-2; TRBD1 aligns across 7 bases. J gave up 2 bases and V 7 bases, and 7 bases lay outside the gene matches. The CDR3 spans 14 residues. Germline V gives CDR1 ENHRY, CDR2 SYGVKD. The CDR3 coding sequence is TGTGCCATCAATCCGGCAGGGGGAAACTATGGCTACACCTTC. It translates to CAINPAGGNYGYTF.

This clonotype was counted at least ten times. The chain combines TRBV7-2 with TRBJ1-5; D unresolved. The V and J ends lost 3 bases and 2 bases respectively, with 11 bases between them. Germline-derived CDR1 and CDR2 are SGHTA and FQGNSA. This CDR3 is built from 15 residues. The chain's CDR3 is CASSFGYDGNQPQHF. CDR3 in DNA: TGTGCCAGCAGCTTCGGTTATGACGGCAATCAGCCCCAGCATTTT.

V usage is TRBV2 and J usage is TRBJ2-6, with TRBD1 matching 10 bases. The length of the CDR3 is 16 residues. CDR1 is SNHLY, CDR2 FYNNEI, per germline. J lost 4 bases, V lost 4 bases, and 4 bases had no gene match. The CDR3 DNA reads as TGTGCCAGCAGTGGACAGGGGGCGCAAGGGGCCAACGTCCTGACTTTC. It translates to CASSGQGAQGANVLTF. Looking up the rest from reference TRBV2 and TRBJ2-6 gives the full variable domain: EPEVTQTPSHQVTQMGQEVILRCVPISNHLYFYWYRQILGQKVEFLVSFYNNEISEKSEIFDDQFSVERPDGSNFTLKIRSTKLEDSAMYFCASSGQGAQGANVLTFGAGSRLTVL.